This T cell receptor (beta chain) derives from a study of neurological immune-mediated disorders. TCRdb reanalysed the 5' RACE reads using MiXCR and keeps one entry per CDR3 protein. The sample holds 90,000 to 150,000 distinct CDR3 sequences, more than 2.5% seen once. Germline CDR1 and CDR2: GTSNPN and SVGIG (reference sequence). V was shortened by 0 bases and J by 7 bases, with 10 bases between the two germline ends. This CDR3 is built from 14 residues. The V and J genes are TRBV30 and TRBJ1-6; no firm D call. This sequence originates from a woman in her twenties or thirties with multiple sclerosis. Sequencing input: PBMCs. The CDR3 is CAWSVLGRNSPLHF. The CDR3 DNA reads as TGTGCCTGGAGTGTTCTTGGTCGGAATTCACCCCTCCACTTT.